This entry lists 14 T cell receptor beta chains sequenced from one sample in a study of metastatic and nonmetastatic thyroid tumors (dated by TCRdb to 2020 to 2022). The library was obtained by PCR. Sequencing took place on an Illumina HiSeq 4000. The raw public reads went through TCRdb reprocessing: fastp at Q25, MiXCR clone calling, in-frame beta chains kept. A total of 70,000 or so clones appear in this sample, 12% to 15% of them only once. More than 6.5% of the sample is in the top ten clones. Before undergoing thyroid surgery, none of the patients had been given any kind of treatment. Input material: blood. The receptors stem from a male donor with papillary thyroid cancer or a benign thyroid nodule (not recorded which). Some clones in this sample may be carry-over from other donors' samples.

This clone came up many times. The chain employs TRBV18 and TRBJ1-1, with D possibly being TRBD1 (6 bases). V dropped 6 bases and J dropped 1 base, with 9 bases sitting between them. CDR1 is KGHSH, CDR2 LQKENI, per germline. The CDR3 runs 13 residues. The CDR3 loop is CASSPGQNTEAFF. CDR3 DNA sequence: TGTGCCAGCTCTCCGGGACAGAACACTGAAGCTTTCTTT.

Many counts were recorded for this clone. In nucleotides, the CDR3 is TGTGCCAGCAGTTTCCCGGGGGGGGGGGGAAACACTGAAGCTTTCTTT. Protein sequence: CASSFPGGGGNTEAFF. This chain links TRBV12-3 or TRBV12-4 with TRBJ1-1, with D maybe TRBD1 (5 bases). Deletions cut 3 bases from V and 2 bases from J, with 16 bases between. The CDR3 sequence is 16 residues long.

Concerning this clone itself: This may come from a read error, since a much larger clone is one base off. The chain is built from TRBV6-1 and TRBJ2-3, with D unresolved. Germline V gene lookup returns CDR1 MNHNS and CDR2 SASEGT. CDR3 size: 14 residues. Trimming took 6 bases from V and 6 from J, leaving 16 bases between them. This CDR3 is CASRPETARDTQYF. The CDR3 DNA is TGTGCCAGCAGACCTGAAACGGCTAGGGATACGCAGTATTTT.

This clone was counted at least ten times. V gene TRBV9 combines with J gene TRBJ2-7; 12 bases align to TRBD2. The CDR3 contains 15 residues. The V and J ends lost 0 bases and 2 bases, in that order; junction bases with no gene match: 0. Germline CDR1 is SGDLS and CDR2 is YYNGEE. The CDR3 nucleotides are TGTGCCAGCAGCGTAGGGACTAGCGGGGCCTACGAGCAGTACTTC. As protein: CASSVGTSGAYEQYF.

V gene TRBV6-4 combines with J gene TRBJ1-5; 11 bases match TRBD1. Germline values: CDR1 MRHNA, CDR2 SNTAGT. CDR3 length: 16 residues. The J segment lost 9 bases and the V segment lost 10 bases, leaving 17 bases of the junction unmatched. Written as DNA, the CDR3 is TGTGCCATCAGGGCCAGGACAGGGGGCGCAGTACGGCCCCAGCATTTT. The encoded protein is CAIRARTGGAVRPQHF.

Notes on this clone: The junction does not match germline at one end; this may be a read error. This rearrangement joins TRBV20-1 to TRBJ2-3, with D tentatively TRBD1 (7 bases). Germline loops: CDR1 DFQATT, CDR2 SNEGSKA (reference sequence). This CDR3 contains 15 residues. The CDR3 spells CSARGGKGGTYTQYF. CDR3 in DNA: TGCAGTGCTAGGGGCGGGAAAGGGGGCACATATACGCAGTATTTT.

The genes are TRBV10-3 and TRBJ1-2; D not certain. The CDR3 is made up of 15 amino acids. Germline CDR1 reads ENHRY; CDR2 reads SYGVKD. With 6 bases removed from V and 8 bases from J, the gap between germline ends came to 22 bases. The CDR3 DNA follows: TGTGCCATCAGCCCGACCCCGGACGTTGAGTACGGCTACACCTTC. Translated, it gives CAISPTPDVEYGYTF.

This clone was observed at least ten times. V usage is TRBV7-6 and J usage is TRBJ2-5; TRBD2 aligns across 13 bases. V shed 5 bases, J shed 2 bases, and the junction held 2 bases outside the gene matches. Germline assignment: CDR1 SGHVS and CDR2 FNYEAQ. This CDR3 is 15 amino acids long. In nucleotides, the CDR3 is TGTGCCAGCAGCCCGACTAGCGGGGGGCAAGAGACCCAGTACTTC. It specifies CASSPTSGGQETQYF. Variable domain in full (rest from reference TRBV7-6 and TRBJ2-5): GAGVSQSPRYKVTKRGQDVALRCDPISGHVSLYWYRQALGQGPEFLTYFNYEAQQDKSGLPNDRFSAERPEGSISTLTIQRTEQRDSAMYRCASSPTSGGQETQYFGPGTRLLVL.

This clone was observed a handful of times. Compared with germline, one end of the junction differs, possibly owing to a read error. This chain joins TRBV6-1 and TRBJ1-5; 7 nucleotides agree with TRBD1. CDR3 length equals 15 residues. Germline V lookup: CDR1 MNHNS, CDR2 SASEGT. Written as DNA, the CDR3 is TGTACCAGCAACTCTACAGGGGTCCTCAATCAGCCCCAGCATTTT. Its protein product is CTSNSTGVLNQPQHF.

This clone was recorded many times. The V gene is TRBV18, the J gene TRBJ1-5, with 7 bases aligning to TRBD1. V trimming: 4 bases; J trimming: 3 bases; junction bases outside the gene matches: 3. Germline V gene lookup returns CDR1 KGHSH and CDR2 LQKENI. The CDR3 is 14 residues long. CDR3 in amino acids: CASSRGQNNQPQHF. The DNA for the CDR3 is TGTGCCAGCTCACGGGGACAGAACAATCAGCCCCAGCATTTT.

This clone was seen at least ten times. The chain employs TRBV12-3 or TRBV12-4 and TRBJ2-1, with 12 bases fitting TRBD2. This CDR3 spans 15 amino acids. The ends lost 6 bases at V and 5 bases at J; junction bases unmatched: 5. The DNA of the CDR3 is TGTGCCAGCAGGGGGGGGACTAGCGGGCACAATGAGCAGTTCTTC. As protein: CASRGGTSGHNEQFF.

This clone has more than one count but fewer than ten. V gene TRBV6-2 or TRBV6-3 combines with J gene TRBJ2-7; 7 bases map to TRBD2. The CDR3 extends over 15 amino acids. V lost 2 bases to trimming and J lost 10 bases; unmatched junction nucleotides: 14. The germline gives CDR1 MNHEY, CDR2 SVGEGT. For the CDR3, the DNA is TGTGCCAGCAGTTACGGAGGGAGGGTCTCCTACTATCAGTACTTC. The encoded protein is CASSYGGRVSYYQYF.

On this clone itself: A much larger clone lies a single base off, so this may be a read error. The chain couples TRBV14 to TRBJ1-1; D is undetermined. Trimming removed 3 bases from V and 3 bases from J, with 14 bases in between. The CDR3 consists of 15 residues. The germline CDR1 and CDR2 sequences are SGHDN and FVKESK. CDR3 amino acids: CASSQVRRRYTEAFF. In nucleotides, the CDR3 is TGTGCCAGCAGCCAGGTCCGGAGGCGCTACACTGAAGCTTTCTTT. The full variable domain, completed using reference TRBV14 and TRBJ1-1, is EAGVTQFPSHSVIEKGQTVTLRCDPISGHDNLYWYRRVMGKEIKFLLHFVKESKQDESGMPNNRFLAERTGGTYSTLKVQPAELEDSGVYFCASSQVRRRYTEAFFGQGTRLTVV.

The table lists this clone with many counts. The genes are TRBV20-1 and TRBJ1-1, with TRBD1 matching over 9 bases. The V gene end was trimmed by 6 bases and the J gene end by 1 base; junction bases not matched to a gene: 9. The CDR3 is 15 amino acids. The germline V gene has CDR1 DFQATT and CDR2 SNEGSKA (reference sequence). As DNA, the CDR3 is TGCAGTGCCCCGGGACAGGGTTACGGGAACACTGAAGCTTTCTTT. Translating it yields CSAPGQGYGNTEAFF.